These 9 T cell receptor beta chains came from one sample sequenced in a study of monozygotic twins with inflammatory bowel disease. From its re-call of the 5' RACE reads, TCRdb lists each CDR3 protein once, without DNA. This table holds some 440,000 distinct CDR3 sequences. Material for sequencing was blood. All receptors come from a human donor with ulcerative colitis or Crohn's disease, or a healthy co-twin of an affected twin (not recorded which).

The chain carries TRBV27 and TRBJ2-7; TCRdb designates TRBD1, a call that cannot be tested without DNA. The CDR3 length is 17 residues. Germline CDR1 reads MNHEY; CDR2 reads SMNVEV (reference sequence). The CDR3 loop is CASSAHAGTGGNYEQYF.

The chain has TRBV15 and TRBJ1-1; with no DNA, the TCRdb D assignment of TRBD1 cannot be verified. Germline CDR1 reads LNHNV; CDR2 reads YYDKDF (reference sequence). This CDR3 region has 15 residues. The CDR3 loop is CATSRDRVPNIQAFF.

The V and J genes are TRBV5-1 and TRBJ2-7; absent DNA, TCRdb's TRBD1 call cannot be checked. This CDR3 spans 14 amino acids. Germline V gene lookup returns CDR1 SGHRS and CDR2 YFSETQ. CDR3 sequence reads: CASSVGDRAQWQYF.

The chain carries TRBV20-1 and TRBJ1-2; the TCRdb D gene call, TRBD1, has no DNA to confirm it. Germline V gene sequence: CDR1 DFQATT, CDR2 SNEGSKA (reference sequence). The CDR3 is made up of 13 amino acids. The CDR3 region is CSATRGSNYGYTF.

The gene calls are TRBV6-2 or TRBV6-3 and TRBJ2-4; TCRdb's D call, TRBD2, is unchecked because there is no DNA. The CDR3 loop spans 15 amino acids. CDR1 MNHEY and CDR2 SVGEGT come from the germline V gene. CDR3 sequence: CASSLRAEMGNIQYF.

J is TRBJ1-2 and V is TRBV5-1. The CDR3 has 15 amino acids. Germline V gene data show CDR1 as SGHRS and CDR2 as YFSETQ. CDR3 amino acids: CASSLVVTGNSGYTF.

V usage is TRBV15 and J usage is TRBJ1-5; as DNA is missing, the TRBD1 call by TCRdb cannot be tested. CDR3 size: 15 residues. Germline CDR1 LNHNV, CDR2 YYDKDF (reference sequence). The CDR3 sequence: CATSRDGGLNQPQHF.

The chain recombines TRBV7-3 with TRBJ1-2. Germline-derived CDR1 and CDR2 are SGHTA and FQGTGA. This CDR3 is built from 14 residues. The CDR3 reads CASSLGPQEDGYTF.

V usage is TRBV12-3 or TRBV12-4 and J usage is TRBJ1-5. CDR3 length: 12 residues. This CDR3 reads CASSLKNQPQHF.